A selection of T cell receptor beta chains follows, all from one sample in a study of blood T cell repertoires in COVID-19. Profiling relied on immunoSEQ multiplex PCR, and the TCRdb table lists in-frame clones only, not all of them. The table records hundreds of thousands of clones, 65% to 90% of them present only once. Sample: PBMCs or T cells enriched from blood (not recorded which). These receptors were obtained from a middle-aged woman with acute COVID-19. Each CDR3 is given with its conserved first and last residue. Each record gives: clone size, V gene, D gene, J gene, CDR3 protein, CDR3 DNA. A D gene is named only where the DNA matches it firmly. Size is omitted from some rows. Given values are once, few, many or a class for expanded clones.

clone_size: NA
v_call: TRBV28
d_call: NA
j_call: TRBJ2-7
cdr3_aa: CASSLIQGGGSYEQYF
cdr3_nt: TGTGCCAGCAGTTTAATACAGGGAGGGGGCTCCTACGAGCAGTACTTC

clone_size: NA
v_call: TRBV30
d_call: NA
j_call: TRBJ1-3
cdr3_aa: CAWSAIASGNTIYF
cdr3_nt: TGTGCCTGGAGTGCGATAGCCTCTGGAAACACCATATATTTT

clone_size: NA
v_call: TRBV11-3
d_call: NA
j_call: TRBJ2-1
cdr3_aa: CASSSPVGGRGGNEQFF
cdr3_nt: TGTGCCAGCAGCTCCCCGGTGGGGGGGAGGGGGGGCAATGAGCAGTTCTTC

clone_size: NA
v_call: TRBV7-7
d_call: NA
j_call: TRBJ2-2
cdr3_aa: CASSLAGGNTGELFF
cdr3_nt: TGTGCCAGCAGCTTAGCGGGAGGGAACACCGGGGAGCTGTTTTTT

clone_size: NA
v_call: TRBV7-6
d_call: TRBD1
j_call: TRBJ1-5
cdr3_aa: CASSLAPTGGLNQPQHF
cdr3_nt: TGTGCCAGCAGCTTAGCCCCCACAGGGGGTTTAAATCAGCCCCAGCATTTT

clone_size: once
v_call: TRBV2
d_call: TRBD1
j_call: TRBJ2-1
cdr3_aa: CASRNRGFYNEQFF
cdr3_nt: TGTGCCAGCAGAAACAGGGGATTCTACAATGAGCAGTTCTTC

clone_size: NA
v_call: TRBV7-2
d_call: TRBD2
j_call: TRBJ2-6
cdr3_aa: CASSLVSLAGGTGANVLTF
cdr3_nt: TGTGCCAGCAGCTTAGTATCTCTAGCGGGAGGGACTGGGGCCAACGTCCTGACTTTC

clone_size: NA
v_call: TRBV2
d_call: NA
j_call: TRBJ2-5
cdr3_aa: CASSAQSETQYF
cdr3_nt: TGTGCCAGCAGTGCCCAGTCGGAGACCCAGTACTTC

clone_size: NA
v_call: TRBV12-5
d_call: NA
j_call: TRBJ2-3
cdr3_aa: CASGFGSTDTQYF
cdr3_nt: TGTGCTAGTGGTTTCGGGAGCACAGATACGCAGTATTTT

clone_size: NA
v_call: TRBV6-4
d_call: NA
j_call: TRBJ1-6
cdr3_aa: CATRPSGYNSPLHF
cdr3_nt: TGTGCCACCAGGCCCAGCGGATATAATTCACCCCTCCACTTT

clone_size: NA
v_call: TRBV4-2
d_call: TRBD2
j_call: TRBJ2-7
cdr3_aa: CASSQGLAANYEQYF
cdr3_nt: TGTGCCAGCAGCCAAGGGCTAGCGGCAAACTACGAGCAGTACTTC

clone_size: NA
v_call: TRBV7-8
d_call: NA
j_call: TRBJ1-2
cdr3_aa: CASSFGTVNGYTF
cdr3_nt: TGTGCCAGCAGCTTTGGGACTGTAAATGGCTACACCTTC

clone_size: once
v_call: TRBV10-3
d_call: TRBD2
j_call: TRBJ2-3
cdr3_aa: CAISEIWRERSDTQYF
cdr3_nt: TGTGCCATCAGTGAGATCTGGCGGGAGCGGTCAGATACGCAGTATTTT

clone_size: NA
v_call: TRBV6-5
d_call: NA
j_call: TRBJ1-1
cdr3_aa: CAISPGGPPNTEAFF
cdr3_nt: TGTGCCATCTCTCCGGGGGGACCTCCGAACACTGAAGCTTTCTTT

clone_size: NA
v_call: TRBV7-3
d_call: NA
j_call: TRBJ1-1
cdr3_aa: CASSLNPGRDGLEAFF
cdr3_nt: TGTGCCAGCAGCTTAAACCCCGGGAGGGATGGCCTTGAAGCTTTCTTT

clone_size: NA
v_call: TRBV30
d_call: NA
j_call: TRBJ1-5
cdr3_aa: CAWSTGYQPQHF
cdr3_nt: TGTGCCTGGAGTACAGGGTATCAGCCCCAGCATTTT

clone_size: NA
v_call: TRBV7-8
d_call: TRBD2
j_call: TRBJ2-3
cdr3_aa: CASSFLAGGGADTQYF
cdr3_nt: TGTGCCAGCAGCTTCCTAGCGGGAGGTGGGGCAGATACGCAGTATTTT

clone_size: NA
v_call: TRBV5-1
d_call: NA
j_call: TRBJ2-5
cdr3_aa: CASSLGQAEETQYF
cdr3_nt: TGCGCCAGCAGCTTGGGACAGGCGGAGGAGACCCAGTACTTC

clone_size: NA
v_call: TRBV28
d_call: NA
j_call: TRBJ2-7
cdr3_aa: CASWNRAEGEQYF
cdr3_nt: TGTGCCAGTTGGAACAGGGCCGAGGGCGAGCAGTACTTC

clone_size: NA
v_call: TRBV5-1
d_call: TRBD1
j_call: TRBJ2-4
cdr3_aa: CASSQGTENIQYF
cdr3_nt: TGCGCCAGCAGCCAAGGGACAGAAAACATTCAGTACTTC

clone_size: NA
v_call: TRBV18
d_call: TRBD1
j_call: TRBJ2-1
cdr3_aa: CASSRDRDIFYEQFF
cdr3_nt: TGTGCCAGCTCCCGGGACAGGGATATCTTTTATGAGCAGTTCTTC

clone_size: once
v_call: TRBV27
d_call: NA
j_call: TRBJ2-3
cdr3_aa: CASSLWDKSTDTQYF
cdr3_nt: TGTGCCAGCAGTTTATGGGACAAAAGCACAGATACGCAGTATTTT

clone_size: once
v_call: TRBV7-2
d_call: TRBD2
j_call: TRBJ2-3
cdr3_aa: CASSLGPPLAGARLDTQYF
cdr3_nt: TGTGCCAGCAGCTTAGGCCCCCCCTTAGCGGGAGCCCGACTGGATACGCAGTATTTT

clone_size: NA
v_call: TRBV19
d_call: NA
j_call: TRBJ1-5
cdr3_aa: CASNPGTSGNQPQHF
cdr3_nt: TGTGCCAGTAACCCGGGGACAAGCGGCAATCAGCCCCAGCATTTT

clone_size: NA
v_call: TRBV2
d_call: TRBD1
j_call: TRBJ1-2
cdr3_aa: CASRTGGADYGYTF
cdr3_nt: TGTGCCAGTAGGACAGGAGGTGCCGACTATGGCTACACCTTC

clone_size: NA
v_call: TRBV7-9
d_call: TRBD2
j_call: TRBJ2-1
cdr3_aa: CAIAGVSKNEQFF
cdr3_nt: TGTGCTATAGCGGGAGTAAGTAAGAATGAGCAGTTCTTC

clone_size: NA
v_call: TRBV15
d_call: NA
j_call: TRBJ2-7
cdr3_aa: CATSRDRQQAGYEQYF
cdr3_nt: TGTGCCACCAGCAGAGATCGGCAGCAGGCGGGCTACGAGCAGTACTTC

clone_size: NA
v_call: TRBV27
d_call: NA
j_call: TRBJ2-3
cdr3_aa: CASNPSGGLADTQYF
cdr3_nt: TGTGCCAGCAACCCATCTGGGGGCTTGGCAGATACGCAGTATTTT

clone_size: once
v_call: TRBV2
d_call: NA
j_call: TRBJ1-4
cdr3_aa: CASRRTTTNEKLFF
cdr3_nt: TGTGCCAGCAGAAGGACTACAACTAATGAAAAACTGTTTTTT

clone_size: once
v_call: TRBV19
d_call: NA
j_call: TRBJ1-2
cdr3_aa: CASSSFGGRVYYGYTF
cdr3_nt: TGTGCCAGCTCCAGTTTCGGGGGTAGGGTTTACTATGGCTACACCTTC

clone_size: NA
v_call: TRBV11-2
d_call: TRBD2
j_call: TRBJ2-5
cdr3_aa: CASSTGLGVGSQYF
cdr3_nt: TGTGCCAGCAGCACGGGACTAGGTGTTGGGTCCCAGTACTTC

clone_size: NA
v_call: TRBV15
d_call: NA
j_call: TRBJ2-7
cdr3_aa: CATSRDRGQGTSYEQYF
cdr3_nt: TGTGCCACCAGCAGAGATCGGGGTCAGGGGACCTCCTACGAGCAGTACTTC

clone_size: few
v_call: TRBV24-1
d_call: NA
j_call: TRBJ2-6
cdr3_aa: CATSDPSGAGANVLTF
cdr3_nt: TGTGCCACCAGTGATCCTTCAGGGGCTGGGGCCAACGTCCTGACTTTC

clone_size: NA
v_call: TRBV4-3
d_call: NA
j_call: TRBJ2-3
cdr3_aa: CASSQGYRLADTQYF
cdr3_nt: TGCGCCAGCAGCCAAGGGTACAGATTAGCGGATACGCAGTATTTT

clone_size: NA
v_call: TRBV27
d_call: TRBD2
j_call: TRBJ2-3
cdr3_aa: CASSLSVTSGSLEDTQYF
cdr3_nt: TGTGCCAGCAGTTTATCCGTAACTAGCGGGAGTCTGGAAGATACGCAGTATTTT

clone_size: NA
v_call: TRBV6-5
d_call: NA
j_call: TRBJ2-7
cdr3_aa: CASSRGSGTRQEQYF
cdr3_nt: TGTGCCAGCAGTAGGGGGTCCGGGACACGACAAGAGCAGTACTTC